The 5 T cell receptor beta chains presented below share a single source sample, sequenced in a study of blood T cell repertoires in COVID-19. Sequenced by immunoSEQ multiplex PCR; TCRdb stores in-frame clones only, minus some. The data hold fewer than 300,000 clones, with more than 70% observed a single time. The sequencing sample was made of peripheral blood. All receptors derive from a woman between 50 and 59 years old with acute or convalescent COVID-19.

The chain uses TRBV18 and TRBJ2-2, with 11 bases matching TRBD2. The trim removed 5 bases at V and 4 bases at J, leaving 6 bases unmatched. The CDR3 length is 16 residues. CDR1 is KGHSH, CDR2 LQKENI, per germline. Here the CDR3 reads CASSLLLAGVTGELFF. CDR3 nucleotides: TGTGCCAGCTCATTACTACTAGCGGGAGTCACCGGGGAGCTGTTTTTT.

The chain has TRBV7-9 and TRBJ1-2; D call uncertain. V was clipped by 1 base and J by 3 bases, with 12 bases between them. Germline CDR1 reads SEHNR; CDR2 reads FQNEAQ (reference sequence). This CDR3 region has 15 residues. The CDR3 loop reads CASSLVAEPHYGYTF. The CDR3, as DNA: TGTGCCAGCAGCTTAGTCGCAGAACCCCACTATGGCTACACCTTC.

This chain joins TRBV25-1 and TRBJ2-2; the match to TRBD2 covers 7 bases. The CDR3 has 18 amino acids. Unmatched junction bases numbered 15, after V lost 3 bases and J lost 5 bases. Germline loops: CDR1 MGHDK, CDR2 SYGVNS. CDR3 DNA: TGTGCCAGCAGTGATGCTGGTGGGAGGGGATGGCCGACCGGGGAGCTGTTTTTT. Its translation: CASSDAGGRGWPTGELFF.

The chain recombines TRBV2 with TRBJ2-3; 14 nucleotides line up with TRBD2. Germline trimming cut 5 bases from V and 6 bases from J; bases unmatched to any gene: 7. This CDR3 region has 16 residues. Per the germline V gene, CDR1 is SNHLY and CDR2 is FYNNEI. The CDR3 sequence is CASSTGTSGRGDTQYF. The CDR3 nucleotides are TGTGCCAGCAGTACCGGGACTAGCGGGAGAGGTGATACGCAGTATTTT. The full variable domain, in which reference TRBV2 and TRBJ2-3 provide the parts outside the CDR3, is EPEVTQTPSHQVTQMGQEVILRCVPISNHLYFYWYRQILGQKVEFLVSFYNNEISEKSEIFDDQFSVERPDGSNFTLKIRSTKLEDSAMYFCASSTGTSGRGDTQYFGPGTRLTVL.

This chain uses TRBV9 with TRBJ2-3, with D possibly TRBD2 on 5 matching bases. The CDR3 covers 14 residues. The germline gives CDR1 SGDLS, CDR2 YYNGEE. V dropped 4 bases and J dropped 4 bases, with 13 bases sitting between them. This chain's CDR3 is CASSLFPSSDTQYF. In nucleotides, the CDR3 is TGTGCCAGCAGCCTCTTTCCTAGCTCAGATACGCAGTATTTT.